This TCR beta chain is from a study of blood T cell repertoires in COVID-19. The overall study: Acute and convalescent COVID-19 specimens originated in the United States, Italy and Spain. In each case, the material was cDNA or gDNA derived from T cells, B-cell-depleted T cells, or PBMCs.

V lost 6 bases and J lost 0; bases outside the gene matches: 8. CDR1 SQVTM and CDR2 ANQGSEA come from the germline V gene. This CDR3 contains 17 residues. Methods used by the authors: Amplification with reference gene primers provided the estimates of nucleated cell counts. Repertoires were generated with immunoSEQ multiplex PCR, while TCRdb's copy carries only in-frame clones and drops some. V and J calls and clone size come straight from that table; D and trimming were deduced from the DNA. The repertoire includes approximately 150,000 clones, roughly 87% of them detected once, and 0.95% to 1.5% sits in the top ten.

The chain employs TRBV29-1 and TRBJ2-6; TRBD2 matches 10 bases. This sequence was found in a human donor with acute COVID-19. The donor label of this sample is uncertain. Sequencing input: PBMCs or T cells enriched from blood (not recorded which). CDR3 in amino acids: CSVPSGGAVSGANVLTF. In DNA, the CDR3 is TGCAGCGTCCCGAGCGGGGGGGCTGTCTCTGGGGCCAACGTCCTGACTTTC.